Below, 24 T cell receptor beta chains from the same sample are listed, as sequenced in a study of T cells in Graves' hyperthyroidism and ophthalmopathy. From RNA transcripts, TCR beta CDR3 regions were amplified. First-round RT-PCR with HTBI primers amplified the TCR CDR3 region. One entry per CDR3 protein results from TCRdb running MiXCR on the multiplex PCR reads. The table records hundreds of thousands of distinct CDR3 sequences, over 11% of them present only once. Specimen: blood. The receptors stem from a man aged 45 to 65 with Graves' ophthalmopathy.

This clonotype came up many times. J is TRBJ2-3 and V is TRBV6-1, with D perhaps being TRBD1 or TRBD2 (5 bases each). The CDR3 has 17 residues. The V end was cut by 5 bases, the J end by 5 bases, with 23 bases between. Germline V gene lookup returns CDR1 MNHNS and CDR2 SASEGT. In DNA, the CDR3 is TGTGCCAGCAGTATATATGCCGGGTCCCCGAGGGGAGATACGCAGTATTTT. Amino acid sequence: CASSIYAGSPRGDTQYF.

The table lists this clonotype with many counts. The CDR3 protein is CASSSRLAGMLAKNIQYF. In DNA form, the CDR3 reads TGTGCCAGCAGTAGCAGACTAGCGGGGATGCTAGCCAAAAACATTCAGTACTTC. The V gene is TRBV6-1, the J gene TRBJ2-4; 11 nucleotides align to TRBD2. Per the germline V gene, CDR1 is MNHNS and CDR2 is SASEGT. The V and J ends lost 5 bases and 0 bases, in that order; junction bases with no gene match: 9. The length of the CDR3 is 18 residues.

This clonotype was counted at least ten times. The rearrangement links TRBV30 to TRBJ1-5; D unresolved. Germline V gene sequence: CDR1 GTSNPN, CDR2 SVGIG (reference sequence). The CDR3 has 11 residues. V lost 0 bases to trimming and J lost 6 bases, with 3 bases between them. The CDR3 protein is CAWSVGQPQHF. The CDR3 coding sequence is TGTGCCTGGAGTGTAGGTCAGCCCCAGCATTTT.

In the case of this clonotype: A read error may explain this, as a much larger clone is one base away. The V gene is TRBV5-1, the J gene TRBJ1-4, with D maybe TRBD1 (6 bases). The CDR3 loop spans 15 amino acids. V dropped 3 bases and J dropped 7 bases, with 16 bases sitting between them. Germline values: CDR1 SGHRS, CDR2 YFSETQ. The CDR3 bases are TGCGCCAGCAGCTCTACACAGGGCCCACCTGAAAAACTGTTTTTT. It specifies CASSSTQGPPEKLFF.

This clonotype was picked up a small number of times. This sequence joins TRBV20-1 and TRBJ2-5; a possible D gene is TRBD1 (5 bases). Trimming cost V 3 bases and J 2 bases, with 19 bases left between them. The CDR3 consists of 16 residues. Germline CDR1 reads DFQATT; CDR2 reads SNEGSKA (reference sequence). The CDR3 nucleotides read TGCAGTGCTAGTCTCGCGGCCCTGGGGCGTCAAGAGACCCAGTACTTC. Its protein is CSASLAALGRQETQYF.

This clonotype was recorded at least ten times. V usage is TRBV3-1 and J usage is TRBJ2-1; possibly TRBD1 for D (6 bases). The CDR3 totals 14 residues. Germline CDR1 and CDR2: LGHDT and YNNKEL (reference sequence). V dropped 4 bases and J dropped 5 bases, with 12 bases sitting between them. The CDR3 protein is CASSRTDSDNEQFF. The CDR3 DNA is TGTGCCAGCAGCCGTACGGACAGTGACAATGAGCAGTTCTTC.

The gene calls are TRBV6-1 and TRBJ1-1; D remains unclear. Germline CDR1 reads MNHNS; CDR2 reads SASEGT. V lost 3 bases to trimming and J lost 5 bases, with 13 bases between them. The CDR3 loop spans 14 amino acids. CDR3 sequence: CASSDNQAVTEAFF. The CDR3 bases are TGTGCCAGCAGTGATAATCAGGCGGTGACTGAAGCTTTCTTT.

The V gene is TRBV11-3, the J gene TRBJ2-7; D remains unclear. This CDR3 has 15 amino acids. Germline V gives CDR1 SGHNT, CDR2 YENEEA. Trimming left V 4 bases short and J 0 bases short, with 13 bases between. The CDR3 DNA reads TGTGCCAGCAGCTCTGGTCTACAGAACTCCTACGAGCAGTACTTC. It specifies CASSSGLQNSYEQYF. The full variable domain, completed using reference TRBV11-3 and TRBJ2-7, is EAGVVQSPRYKIIEKKQPVAFWCNPISGHNTLYWYLQNLGQGPELLIRYENEEAVDDSQLPKDRFSAERLKGVDSTLKIQPAELGDSAVYLCASSSGLQNSYEQYFGPGTRLTVT.

This clonotype showed up many times. The rearrangement joins TRBV30 to TRBJ1-2; D not certain. V shed 0 bases and J shed 4 bases, with 15 bases lying between them. The CDR3 is 15 amino acids. CDR1 GTSNPN and CDR2 SVGIG come from the germline V gene (reference sequence). The CDR3 DNA sequence: TGTGCCTGGAGTGTATCACCGGAGTCTGCCTATGGCTACACCTTC. It encodes CAWSVSPESAYGYTF.

This clonotype was seen at least ten times. This chain links TRBV3-1 with TRBJ1-2; TRBD1 matches 8 bases. Germline CDR1 and CDR2: LGHDT and YNNKEL (reference sequence). The CDR3 extends over 14 amino acids. V was clipped by 3 bases and J by 4 bases; unmatched bases: 4. The CDR3 coding sequence is TGTGCCAGCAGCCACCGGGACAGGCGCTATGGCTACACCTTC. Translation gives CASSHRDRRYGYTF.

This clonotype was counted between two and nine times. In nucleotides, the CDR3 is TGTGCCAGCAGTTTCGCGCGATCGGAAGCTTTCTTT. It translates to CASSFARSEAFF. This chain uses TRBV12-3 or TRBV12-4 with TRBJ1-1, with D uncertain. The CDR3 is made up of 12 amino acids. Trimming removed 3 bases at V and 8 bases at J, with 10 bases between.

CDR3 coding DNA: TGTGCCAGCAGTACCCCGACAGGGGGAGGTGTGAACACTGAAGCTTTCTTT. It specifies CASSTPTGGGVNTEAFF. The chain links TRBV27 to TRBJ1-1; TRBD1 aligns across 9 bases. Germline CDR1 is MNHEY and CDR2 is SMNVEV (reference sequence). The CDR3 contains 17 residues. With V trimmed by 5 bases and J by 0 bases, 10 bases remained unmatched.

This clonotype was seen many times. V and J are TRBV20-1 and TRBJ2-2; no firm D call. The CDR3 consists of 13 residues. V was shortened by 7 bases and J by 0 bases, with 9 bases between the two germline ends. Germline V gene lookup returns CDR1 DFQATT and CDR2 SNEGSKA (reference sequence). The CDR3 DNA is TGCAGTGGACACACCCCGAACACCGGGGAGCTGTTTTTT. It specifies CSGHTPNTGELFF.

This chain uses TRBV24-1 with TRBJ2-2; tentative D call: TRBD2 (6 bases). Germline lookup yields CDR1 KGHDR and CDR2 SFDVKD. This CDR3 comprises 16 residues. The V end was cut by 1 base, the J end by 7 bases, with 15 bases between. Written as DNA, the CDR3 is TGTGCCACCAGTGATTTCTCGGAGGGAAGTATCGGGGAGCTGTTTTTT. Translating gives CATSDFSEGSIGELFF.

This clonotype was recorded at least ten times. The V call is TRBV11-2, the J call TRBJ2-1, with no clear D. CDR3 size: 15 residues. The V and J ends lost 1 base and 4 bases respectively, with 11 bases between them. Germline V gives CDR1 SGHAT, CDR2 FQNNGV. The CDR3 DNA reads TGTGCCAGCAGCTTAGGGCCAGACACATACAATGAGCAGTTCTTC. It specifies CASSLGPDTYNEQFF.

This sequence joins TRBV27 and TRBJ1-4, with TRBD1 matching 9 bases. CDR1 is MNHEY and CDR2 is SMNVEV in the germline V gene (reference sequence). J lost 8 bases, V lost 6 bases, and 7 bases had no gene match. The CDR3 is made up of 14 amino acids. CDR3 sequence (DNA): TGTGCCAGCAGGGCCGGGACAGGGTACGAAAAACTGTTTTTT. It translates to CASRAGTGYEKLFF.

This clonotype was recorded at least ten times. This chain connects TRBV6-1 to TRBJ2-5; 8 bases are shared with TRBD2. V lost 6 bases, J lost 5 bases, and 14 bases stayed unmatched. CDR3 length equals 16 residues. The V gene's germline CDR1 is MNHNS and CDR2 SASEGT. The DNA for the CDR3 is TGTGCCAGCAGGCAAGCGGTGGCGGGAGGAGGGGAGACCCAGTACTTC. Translating it yields CASRQAVAGGGETQYF.

The chain employs TRBV4-1 and TRBJ2-2, with D tentatively TRBD1 (6 bases). The germline V and J ends were trimmed by 2 bases and 1 base, with 11 bases remaining between them. This CDR3 spans 16 amino acids. The V gene's germline CDR1 is MGHRA and CDR2 YSYEKL. The chain's CDR3 is CASSQPRTENTGELFF. DNA of the CDR3: TGCGCCAGCAGCCAACCAAGGACAGAGAACACCGGGGAGCTGTTTTTT.

Only a few counts were recorded for this clonotype. CDR3 nucleotide sequence: TGTGCCAGCAGCTCACAGGTTGCAACTAATGAAAAACTGTTTTTT. It translates to CASSSQVATNEKLFF. The gene calls are TRBV7-9 and TRBJ1-4; perhaps TRBD1 as D (5 bases). V was clipped by 4 bases and J by 0 bases, with 9 bases between them. Germline values: CDR1 SEHNR, CDR2 FQNEAQ (reference sequence). The CDR3 loop spans 15 amino acids.

This clonotype has ten or more counts. This chain links TRBV18 with TRBJ2-7; D may be TRBD1 (6 bases). Germline V CDR1 and CDR2: KGHSH, LQKENI. The CDR3 is made up of 15 amino acids. V gave up 3 bases and J gave up 0 bases, with 12 bases separating them. CDR3 residues: CASSPLSDSSYEQYF. In nucleotides, the CDR3 is TGTGCCAGCTCACCTTTGTCGGACAGCTCCTACGAGCAGTACTTC.

Ten or more counts support this clonotype. V gene TRBV2 combines with J gene TRBJ2-5; a possible D gene is TRBD2 (5 bases). The germline gives CDR1 SNHLY, CDR2 FYNNEI. V gave up 4 bases and J gave up 2 bases, with 11 bases separating them. This CDR3 spans 14 amino acids. CDR3: CASSADSAQETQYF. In nucleotides, the CDR3 is TGTGCCAGCAGTGCGGATAGCGCTCAAGAGACCCAGTACTTC. Full variable domain (outside the CDR3, taken from reference TRBV2 and TRBJ2-5): EPEVTQTPSHQVTQMGQEVILRCVPISNHLYFYWYRQILGQKVEFLVSFYNNEISEKSEIFDDQFSVERPDGSNFTLKIRSTKLEDSAMYFCASSADSAQETQYFGPGTRLLVL.

This clonotype was seen many times. The V gene is TRBV7-2, the J gene TRBJ2-3; TRBD2 matches 8 bases. The CDR3 is 15 residues long. Per germline, CDR1 SGHTA and CDR2 FQGNSA. V trimming: 1 base; J trimming: 2 bases; junction bases outside the gene matches: 2. The chain's CDR3 is CASSLGTSYTDTQYF. The CDR3 nucleotides read TGTGCCAGCAGCTTAGGGACTAGCTACACAGATACGCAGTATTTT.

This CDR3 is CASSQQGGKTGELFF. The CDR3, as DNA: TGCGCCAGCAGTCAACAGGGTGGGAAAACCGGGGAGCTGTTTTTT. The rearrangement links TRBV5-1 to TRBJ2-2, with D possibly TRBD1 on 6 matching bases. Germline CDR1 is SGHRS and CDR2 is YFSETQ. CDR3 length: 15 amino acids. Trimming stripped 5 bases from V and 5 bases from J, with 16 bases between.

The rearrangement uses TRBV20-1 and TRBJ1-1, with TRBD1 as a possible D gene (5 bases). CDR3 length equals 14 residues. V lost 6 bases to trimming and J lost 3 bases, with 17 bases between them. Per the germline V gene, CDR1 is DFQATT and CDR2 is SNEGSKA (reference sequence). This CDR3 is CSATARTGDTEAFF. The CDR3 region has the DNA TGCAGTGCAACTGCTAGGACGGGGGACACTGAAGCTTTCTTT.